Included here is one T cell receptor beta chain sequence, with context. Antigen unknown. The assay was immunoSEQ multiplex PCR, and TCRdb's table has in-frame clones only and misses some. The table records 120,000 to 150,000 clones, about 82% of them present only once. This entry is derived from a study of T cell responses to AZD1222 COVID-19 vaccine. Findings of the study overall: Spike-specific TCR breadth and depth were elevated following two AZD1222 doses.

Germline V CDR1 and CDR2: SGHTA, FQGNSA. This CDR3 comprises 13 residues. V was cut by 5 bases and J by 3 bases, with 8 bases left in between. The rearrangement uses TRBV7-2 and TRBJ2-1; D unresolved. The TCR originated in an adult who received the AZD1222 COVID-19 vaccine. The sequencing used peripheral blood, collected 28 days after the second AZD1222 dose. CDR3 coding DNA: TGTGCCAGCAGCCGAAGGGACTACAATGAGCAGTTCTTC. This translates into CASSRRDYNEQFF.